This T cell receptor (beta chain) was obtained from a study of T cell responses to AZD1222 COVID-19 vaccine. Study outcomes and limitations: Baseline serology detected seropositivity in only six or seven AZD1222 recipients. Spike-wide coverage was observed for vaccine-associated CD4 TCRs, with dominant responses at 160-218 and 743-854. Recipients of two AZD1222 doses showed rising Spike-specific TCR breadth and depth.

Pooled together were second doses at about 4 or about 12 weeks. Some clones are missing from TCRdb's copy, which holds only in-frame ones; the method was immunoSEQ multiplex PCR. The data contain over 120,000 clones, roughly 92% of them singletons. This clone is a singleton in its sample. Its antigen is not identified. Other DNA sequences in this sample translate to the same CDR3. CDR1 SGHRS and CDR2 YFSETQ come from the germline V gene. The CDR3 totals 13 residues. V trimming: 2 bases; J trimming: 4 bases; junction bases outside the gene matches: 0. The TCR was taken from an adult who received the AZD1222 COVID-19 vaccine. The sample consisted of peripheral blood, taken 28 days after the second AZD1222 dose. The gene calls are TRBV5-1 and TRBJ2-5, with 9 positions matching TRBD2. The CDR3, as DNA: TGCGCCAGCAGCTTTAGCGGGAGAGAGACCCAGTACTTC. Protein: CASSFSGRETQYF.